One sample yielded the 25 T cell receptor beta chains listed below, sequenced in a study of T-cell reconstitution after alpha-beta-depleted transplantation in children. Unique molecular identifiers were used to barcode this TCRbeta library. TCRdb reprocessed the PCR reads with MiXCR, giving one entry per CDR3 protein. The data hold hundreds of thousands of distinct CDR3 sequences, with 20% to 25% observed a single time. This specimen consisted of PBMCs, mostly from graft donor cells, obtained 360 days after TCRalphabeta/CD19-depleted stem cell transplant. The origin of the receptors is a boy in the first two years of life who had a stem cell transplant for acute myeloid leukemia, so the T cells may come from the graft donor.

This clonotype came up many times. The V call is TRBV28, the J call TRBJ2-2; D gene unclear. V lost 5 bases and J 5 bases, leaving 15 bases between the germline ends. The CDR3 consists of 15 residues. CDR1 and CDR2 (germline): MDHEN, SYDVKM. The DNA of the CDR3 is TGTGCCAGCAGTCCCACGGACCCAGGAACCGGGGAGCTGTTTTTT. It yields the protein CASSPTDPGTGELFF.

This clonotype was recorded at least ten times. The genes are TRBV5-1 and TRBJ2-2; tentatively, D is TRBD1 (5 bases). Germline CDR1 reads SGHRS; CDR2 reads YFSETQ. The CDR3 totals 14 residues. Trimming stripped 1 base from V and 6 bases from J, with 10 bases between. DNA of the CDR3: TGCGCCAGCAGCTTGAGTCAGGGTCCCGGGGAGCTGTTTTTT. Its protein product is CASSLSQGPGELFF.

In this sample, this clonotype turned up a few times. One base away lies a much larger clone, so this may be a sequencing read error. The gene calls are TRBV27 and TRBJ2-1; 10 bases are a match to TRBD2. Unmatched junction bases numbered 2, after V lost 6 bases and J lost 3 bases. The CDR3 is 14 amino acids. Germline loops: CDR1 MNHEY, CDR2 SMNVEV (reference sequence). For the CDR3, the DNA is TGTGCCAGCAGCCTAGCGGGGGTCTACAATGAGCAGTTCTTC. It yields the protein CASSLAGVYNEQFF.

There are many counts of this clonotype. The V gene is TRBV6-5, the J gene TRBJ1-1; D unresolved. The CDR3 totals 15 residues. Germline assignment: CDR1 MNHEY and CDR2 SVGAGI. The V and J ends lost 0 bases and 1 base respectively, with 9 bases between them. Here the CDR3 reads CASSYSSSSNTEAFF. The CDR3 DNA reads TGTGCCAGCAGTTACTCCTCCTCGTCGAACACTGAAGCTTTCTTT.

This chain connects TRBV20-1 to TRBJ1-6, with 10 bases matching TRBD1. The germline CDR1 and CDR2 sequences are DFQATT and SNEGSKA (reference sequence). The CDR3 contains 16 residues. Trimming at V came to 5 bases and at J to 0 bases, leaving 4 bases not matched to a gene. The CDR3, as DNA: TGCAGTGCTCCCGACAGGGGGCGCTCCTATAATTCACCCCTCCACTTT. This translates into CSAPDRGRSYNSPLHF.

The gene calls are TRBV2 and TRBJ2-7; D is perhaps TRBD1 or TRBD2 (5 bases each). Germline V gene data show CDR1 as SNHLY and CDR2 as FYNNEI. The V gene lost 6 bases and the J gene lost 3 bases, with 12 bases spanning the gap. This CDR3 contains 13 residues. The CDR3 coding sequence is TGTGCCAGCAGCCGGGACGGCTACTACGAGCAGTACTTC. Its translation: CASSRDGYYEQYF.

In its sample, this clonotype was seen many times. The J gene is TRBJ1-2, the V gene TRBV12-3 or TRBV12-4; 9 bases align to TRBD1. Trimming removed 7 bases from V and 4 bases from J; junction bases left unmatched: 7. The CDR3 has 14 residues. CDR3: CASNPTGGGYGYTF. The CDR3 DNA reads as TGTGCCAGCAACCCGACAGGGGGGGGCTATGGCTACACCTTC.

The gene calls are TRBV28 and TRBJ2-7, with D possibly matching TRBD2 (5 bases). Per the germline V gene, CDR1 is MDHEN and CDR2 is SYDVKM. CDR3 size: 13 residues. The V and J ends lost 9 bases and 1 base respectively, with 13 bases between them. CDR3 coding DNA: TGTGCCAGGAGACCTAGCAGTTCCTACGAGCAGTACGTC. The encoded protein is CARRPSSSYEQYV.

This clonotype has a handful of counts. V usage is TRBV27 and J usage is TRBJ2-1; D assignment may be TRBD1 or TRBD2 (6 bases each). This CDR3 has 14 residues. Germline V CDR1 and CDR2: MNHEY, SMNVEV (reference sequence). Trimming left V 5 bases short and J 5 bases short, with 13 bases between. In DNA form, the CDR3 reads TGTGCCAGCAGTCTCCGCGGGACAAACAATGAGCAGTTCTTC. It translates to CASSLRGTNNEQFF.

V gene TRBV12-3 or TRBV12-4 combines with J gene TRBJ1-4; D may be TRBD1 (6 bases). V gave up 3 bases and J gave up 4 bases, with 9 bases separating them. CDR3 size: 14 residues. CDR3 sequence reads: CASSFSGVNEKLFF. The CDR3 DNA sequence: TGTGCCAGCAGTTTCTCAGGGGTTAATGAAAAACTGTTTTTT.

This clonotype has a handful of counts. The chain employs TRBV20-1 and TRBJ2-4; D is ambiguous. V gave up 1 base and J gave up 0 bases, with 10 bases separating them. In germline, CDR1 is DFQATT, CDR2 SNEGSKA (reference sequence). The CDR3 spans 15 residues. The CDR3 spells CSARAPNPAKNIQYF. CDR3 DNA: TGCAGTGCTAGAGCCCCGAACCCAGCCAAAAACATTCAGTACTTC.

This clonotype has a count of ten or more. This rearrangement joins TRBV20-1 to TRBJ2-7; 9 bases fit TRBD1. The CDR3 totals 13 residues. The V and J ends lost 3 bases and 7 bases, in that order; junction bases with no gene match: 7. CDR1 DFQATT and CDR2 SNEGSKA come from the germline V gene (reference sequence). The CDR3 DNA sequence: TGCAGTGCTAGCGGGAGGACAGGGGAGGAGCAGTACGTC. Protein product: CSASGRTGEEQYV.

This clonotype was seen at least ten times. The chain combines TRBV29-1 with TRBJ2-5, with D perhaps matching TRBD2 (5 bases). Trimming removed 0 bases from V and 4 bases from J, with 12 bases in between. The CDR3 covers 14 residues. CDR1 and CDR2 from the germline V gene are SQVTM and ANQGSEA. CDR3 protein: CSVEEGLAGETQYF. The CDR3 region has the DNA TGCAGCGTTGAAGAAGGCCTCGCGGGAGAGACCCAGTACTTC.

This sequence joins TRBV20-1 and TRBJ1-6; 9 bases agree with TRBD1. The CDR3 is 15 amino acids. With V trimmed by 8 bases and J by 7 bases, 12 bases remained unmatched. Germline V gives CDR1 DFQATT, CDR2 SNEGSKA (reference sequence). The CDR3 bases are TGCAGTTGCATTCCTAGGACAGGGGTAAATTCACCCCTCCACTTT. It is translated as CSCIPRTGVNSPLHF.

The rearrangement uses TRBV7-2 and TRBJ1-1; D uncertain. Germline CDR1 is SGHTA and CDR2 is FQGNSA. The ends were cut back, 0 bases at V and 10 bases at J, with 12 bases in the middle. This CDR3 spans 13 amino acids. CDR3 region: CASSLADMRGAFF. DNA of the CDR3: TGTGCCAGCAGCTTAGCCGATATGAGAGGAGCTTTCTTT.

This clonotype occurred many times. The CDR3 DNA reads TGCAGTGCTAGAGATCGGGTGGGGAGCTCCTATAATTCACCCCTCCACTTT. It translates to CSARDRVGSSYNSPLHF. The chain carries TRBV20-1 and TRBJ1-6; D unclear. The CDR3 is 17 residues long. The germline V gene has CDR1 DFQATT and CDR2 SNEGSKA (reference sequence). The V gene lost 0 bases and the J gene lost 0 bases, with 12 bases spanning the gap.

This clonotype was seen more than once but under ten times. V usage is TRBV10-3 and J usage is TRBJ1-4; TRBD1 matches 9 bases. CDR3 size: 13 residues. Germline V gene data show CDR1 as ENHRY and CDR2 as SYGVKD. V shed 8 bases, J shed 6 bases, and the junction held 4 bases outside the gene matches. The CDR3 coding sequence is TGTGCCATCGGGGACAGGGATTATGAAAAACTGTTTTTT. Translated: CAIGDRDYEKLFF.

This clonotype has more than one count but fewer than ten. This chain uses TRBV29-1 with TRBJ2-2; 8 nucleotides match TRBD1. The CDR3 is made up of 15 amino acids. Trimming cost V 6 bases and J 5 bases; bases outside gene matches: 11. The germline CDR1 and CDR2 sequences are SQVTM and ANQGSEA. The CDR3 protein is CSVARTGLGTGELFF. CDR3 in DNA: TGCAGCGTCGCGCGGACAGGGCTTGGGACCGGGGAGCTGTTTTTT.

This clonotype was picked up many times. The chain couples TRBV27 to TRBJ2-5, with TRBD1 matching over 7 bases. CDR1 and CDR2 from the germline V gene are MNHEY and SMNVEV (reference sequence). CDR3 size: 16 residues. Trimming at V came to 5 bases and at J to 2 bases, leaving 11 bases not matched to a gene. The CDR3 DNA follows: TGTGCCAGCAGTCCGGCGACAGGGCGGATACAAGAGACCCAGTACTTC. It codes for CASSPATGRIQETQYF.

In this sample, this clonotype turned up a few times. The chain couples TRBV29-1 to TRBJ1-1; D unclear. CDR3 length: 14 residues. Looked up from germline, CDR1 is SQVTM and CDR2 is ANQGSEA. Trimming removed 1 base at V and 1 base at J, with 10 bases between. The CDR3 DNA reads as TGCAGCGTTGAAGTCAGTCGCCAGAACACTGAAGCTTTCTTT. Protein product: CSVEVSRQNTEAFF.

J is TRBJ1-4 and V is TRBV2, with D hard to call. The V end was cut by 1 base, the J end by 8 bases, with 11 bases between. The CDR3 extends over 14 amino acids. Germline CDR1 is SNHLY and CDR2 is FYNNEI. Here the CDR3 DNA reads TGTGCCAGCAGTGAAGTGTGGGCCGGGGAAAAACTGTTTTTT. Protein product: CASSEVWAGEKLFF. The entire variable domain, with the rest obtained from reference TRBV2 and TRBJ1-4, is as follows: EPEVTQTPSHQVTQMGQEVILRCVPISNHLYFYWYRQILGQKVEFLVSFYNNEISEKSEIFDDQFSVERPDGSNFTLKIRSTKLEDSAMYFCASSEVWAGEKLFFGSGTQLSVL.

The chain carries TRBV20-1 and TRBJ1-2; maybe TRBD1 (5 bases). V was trimmed by 0 bases and J by 4 bases, leaving 12 bases between them. Germline-derived CDR1 and CDR2 are DFQATT and SNEGSKA (reference sequence). The CDR3 contains 14 residues. The CDR3 DNA follows: TGCAGTGCTAGAGAAGGGGTACCTACCTATGGCTACACCTTC. Residues: CSAREGVPTYGYTF.

With respect to this clonotype: No DNA is shown, since the ends of the CDR3 on it are uncertain; the CDR3 is the one TCRdb lists. The genes are TRBV11-2 and TRBJ2-6. Germline V lookup: CDR1 SGHAT, CDR2 FQNNGV. Inclusive of both ends, the CDR3 amounts to 18 amino acids. CDR3 sequence: CASSFLWVPSSGANVLTF.

This clonotype came up a few times. The chain recombines TRBV20-1 with TRBJ1-1; D is undetermined. Germline V gene lookup returns CDR1 DFQATT and CDR2 SNEGSKA (reference sequence). The CDR3 totals 12 residues. V lost 6 bases to trimming and J lost 10 bases, with 18 bases between them. The CDR3 reads CSALNSAVGAFF. The CDR3 DNA reads TGCAGTGCCCTGAATTCAGCGGTCGGAGCTTTCTTT.

This chain connects TRBV20-1 to TRBJ1-2, with 7 bases matching TRBD1. CDR1 and CDR2 from the germline V gene are DFQATT and SNEGSKA (reference sequence). The CDR3 sequence is 13 residues long. J gave up 2 bases and V 3 bases, and 3 bases lay outside the gene matches. This CDR3 reads CSASGTANYGYTF. The DNA for the CDR3 is TGCAGTGCTAGCGGGACAGCCAACTATGGCTACACCTTC.